This is a list of T cell receptor beta chains from one sample in a study of T cell repertoires in ileal Crohn's disease. Profiled with immunoSEQ multiplex PCR; TCRdb holds only in-frame clones, not every one. Of nearly 7,000 clones listed, roughly 80% are singletons. Sequencing was done on a sample of ileal tissue. These receptors originate from an adult with Crohn's disease. Each CDR3 is given with its conserved first and last residue. Each record gives: D gene, clone size, V gene, J gene, CDR3 DNA, CDR3 protein. A D gene is named only where the DNA matches it firmly. Not every row has a clone size; where given, it reads once, few, many or a size class.

>TRBD2|-|TRBV18|TRBJ2-1
TGTGCCAGCTCACCAGAGAACGGGAGGTACTACAATGAGCAGTTCTTC
CASSPENGRYYNEQFF
>TRBD2|-|TRBV5-8|TRBJ2-5
TGTGCCAGCAGCTTGGGGCTAGCGGTCGAAGAGACCCAGTACTTC
CASSLGLAVEETQYF
>TRBD1|-|TRBV27|TRBJ1-1
TGTGCCAGCAGTTTCAATGACAGGGGGGTGAGTGAAGCTTTCTTT
CASSFNDRGVSEAFF
>TRBD2|-|TRBV2|TRBJ2-1
TGTGCCAGCAGTGAAGCGAAAGCGGGGGGCCCGTTCTTC
CASSEAKAGGPFF
>TRBD1|-|TRBV2|TRBJ2-5
TGTGCCAGCAGTTGGGACAGGGCTTCCCAAGAGACCCAGTACTTC
CASSWDRASQETQYF
>-|-|TRBV10-3|TRBJ2-2
TGTGCCATCAGTGGAGGGGGGAACACCGGGGAGCTGTTTTTT
CAISGGGNTGELFF
>-|-|TRBV28|TRBJ1-1
TGTGCCAGCAGCTGGGGGGGGGCTACGAACACTGAAGCTTTCTTT
CASSWGGATNTEAFF
>-|-|TRBV10-3|TRBJ1-4
TGTGCCATCAGTACCAGGGGTGAACGGCTGTTTTTT
CAISTRGERLFF
>-|-|TRBV11-2|TRBJ1-1
TGTGCCAGCAGCCTCAACACAAACACTGAAGCTTTCTTT
CASSLNTNTEAFF
>TRBD1|-|TRBV27|TRBJ2-3
TGTGCCAGCAGACTGACAGGGGGTCCAACAGATACGCAGTATTTT
CASRLTGGPTDTQYF
>TRBD1|once|TRBV10-2|TRBJ2-7
TGCGCCAGCGCCGATCGGGACAGGGCGTTGGGGCAGTACTTC
CASADRDRALGQYF
>TRBD2|-|TRBV9|TRBJ2-2
TGTGCCAGCAGCGTAGGCGGGAGGAACACCGGGGAGCTGTTTTTT
CASSVGGRNTGELFF
>-|-|TRBV11-2|TRBJ1-1
TGTGCCAGCAGCTTAATAAGGGCGGGCACTGAAGCTTTCTTT
CASSLIRAGTEAFF
>-|-|TRBV11-1|TRBJ1-1
TGTGCCAGCAGCGGTCCCTCTACAGGGCTCACTGAAGCTTTCTTT
CASSGPSTGLTEAFF
>-|-|TRBV7-2|TRBJ2-5
TGTGCCAGCAGCTTCCTTTTTAGCGCCCCGTACCAAGAGACCCAGTACTTC
CASSFLFSAPYQETQYF
>-|-|TRBV19|TRBJ2-2
TGTGCCAGTAGTCAGAACACCGGGGAGCTGTTTTTT
CASSQNTGELFF
>-|-|TRBV5-1|TRBJ1-2
TGCGCCAGCAGCTCCCATGTACAGGTGAACTATGGCTACACCTTC
CASSSHVQVNYGYTF
>-|-|TRBV7-2|TRBJ2-5
TGTGCCAGCAGCTCCGAGCCCCAGGGGACCCAGTACTTC
CASSSEPQGTQYF
>TRBD1|-|TRBV9|TRBJ2-1
TGTGCCAGCAGCGCCACAGGGGCCGGGGAGCAGTTCTTC
CASSATGAGEQFF
>-|-|TRBV6-5|TRBJ2-4
TGTGCCAGCACCTCGGCGGCAGGGTACAACATTCAGTACTTC
CASTSAAGYNIQYF
>TRBD1|-|TRBV27|TRBJ1-6
TGTGCCAGCACCGTGGACAGGGGGCTTTCACCCCTCCACTTT
CASTVDRGLSPLHF
>TRBD1|-|TRBV7-2|TRBJ1-3
TGTGCCAGCAGCTCGATACAGGGGACTGGAAACACCATATATTTT
CASSSIQGTGNTIYF
>TRBD1|-|TRBV6-5|TRBJ2-3
TGTGCCAGCAAGACCAGGGGGCTGAGCACAGATACGCAGTATTTT
CASKTRGLSTDTQYF
>-|-|TRBV29-1|TRBJ1-2
TGCAGCGCCGCTCGGGGGGACTATGGCTACACCTTC
CSAARGDYGYTF
>-|few|TRBV10-3|TRBJ1-3
TGTGCCATCGGAGCGGGCAGTGAGAACACCATATATTTT
CAIGAGSENTIYF
>-|-|TRBV6-1|TRBJ1-5
TGTGCCAGCAGTGGACAGCCGGGCTATCAGCCCCAGCATTTT
CASSGQPGYQPQHF
>-|-|TRBV14|TRBJ2-1
TGTGCCAGCAGCCTTCCCGGGACTGGGACCTACAATGAGCAGTTCTTC
CASSLPGTGTYNEQFF
>-|-|TRBV5-1|TRBJ2-1
TGCGCCAGCAGCTTGCCGGGAGATTACAATGAGCAGTTCTTC
CASSLPGDYNEQFF
>-|-|TRBV19|TRBJ1-2
TGTGCCAGTAGGGACATTCTTAACTATGGCTACACCTTC
CASRDILNYGYTF
>TRBD2|once|TRBV7-6|TRBJ2-1
TGTGCCAGCAGCTTGCTTCCGGGACTAGCGGGAGACGGGTCCTACAATGAGCAGTTCTTC
CASSLLPGLAGDGSYNEQFF
>-|-|TRBV12-5|TRBJ1-2
TGTGCTAGTGGTTTGGGCGGGACCTACCCTAACTATGGCTACACCTTC
CASGLGGTYPNYGYTF
>-|-|TRBV29-1|TRBJ1-1
TGCAGCGCCCTTCCGGGTCAGTGGCTTACTAACACTGAAGCTTTCTTT
CSALPGQWLTNTEAFF
>-|-|TRBV5-1|TRBJ1-1
TGCGCCAGCAGCTCGATCAGGAACACTGAAGCTTTCTTT
CASSSIRNTEAFF
>-|-|TRBV6-6|TRBJ2-7
TGTGCCAGCAGTTATTTAGGGGGATACGAGCAGTACTTC
CASSYLGGYEQYF
>TRBD1|-|TRBV7-9|TRBJ2-7
TGTGCCAGCGGGGACAGCTATCCCTACGAGCAGTACTTC
CASGDSYPYEQYF
>-|-|TRBV11-2|TRBJ1-1
TGTGCCAGCAGCGTGAGGTATCAAGCTTTCTTT
CASSVRYQAFF
>TRBD1|-|TRBV14|TRBJ1-2
TGTGCCAGCAGCCAAGACCCAGGGGGCGGCTACACCTTC
CASSQDPGGGYTF
>TRBD1|-|TRBV27|TRBJ1-2
TGTGCCAGCAGTTCCCGGACAGGGGGAGTTTATGGCTACACCTTC
CASSSRTGGVYGYTF
>-|-|TRBV5-6|TRBJ1-2
TGTGCCAGCAGCTTGGTTGCAGGTGGTGGCTACACCTTC
CASSLVAGGGYTF
>TRBD1|few|TRBV10-3|TRBJ1-4
TGTGCCATCAGTGGGGGACAGGGAGAAAAACTGTTTTTT
CAISGGQGEKLFF
>TRBD1|-|TRBV6-5|TRBJ1-1
TGTGCCAGCAGTTCCCAGCCAGGGGGCGGGAACACTGAAGCTTTCTTT
CASSSQPGGGNTEAFF
>-|few|TRBV4-1|TRBJ2-5
TGCGCCAGCAGCCAAGGGGGGCCCGAAGAGACCCAGTACTTC
CASSQGGPEETQYF
>-|-|TRBV11-2|TRBJ1-4
TGTGCCAGCAGCTTAATCAGGGGAGGGGGAGAAAAACTGTTTTTT
CASSLIRGGGEKLFF
>TRBD1|few|TRBV2|TRBJ1-1
TGTGCCAGCAGCCCGGGGACAGGGGCTGGGAACACTGAAGCTTTCTTT
CASSPGTGAGNTEAFF
>-|-|TRBV30|TRBJ1-5
TGTGCCGGTGGACAACGCAATCAGCCCCAGCATTTT
CAGGQRNQPQHF
>TRBD2|-|TRBV5-1|TRBJ2-7
TGCGCCAGCAGCTTGATCACGGGACTAGCCGAGCAGTACTTC
CASSLITGLAEQYF
>TRBD1|-|TRBV20-1|TRBJ1-2
TGCCATCCGGACAGGGAGGAAGGCTACACCTTC
CHPDREEGYTF
>TRBD1|-|TRBV28|TRBJ1-5
TGTGCCAGCGGAGGACAGGGGAATCAAGCGTATAGCAATCAGCCCCAGCATTTT
CASGGQGNQAYSNQPQHF
>-|-|TRBV11-2|TRBJ2-3
TGTGCCAGCAGCTTCCTCGGTGGGCGGGGGCGGAGCACAGATACGCAGTATTTT
CASSFLGGRGRSTDTQYF